The clone carrying this TCR beta chain was observed once. Its target is unknown. This entry comes from a study of OX40 agonist ivuxolimab in advanced cancers. Findings and limits, study-wide: Certain nonresponders additionally had low normalized T-cell clonal expansion. CD8+ T cells were the subset that, on average, had more expanded clones than CD4+.

People who had autoimmune disease history or systemic immunosuppression were excluded. This CDR3 comprises 14 residues. With V trimmed by 8 bases and J by 4 bases, 6 bases remained unmatched. The germline gives CDR1 MNHNS, CDR2 SASEGT. Profiling relied on immunoSEQ multiplex PCR, and the TCRdb table lists in-frame clones only, not all of them. Seen here are 90,000 to 120,000 clones, around 93% observed once, and the top ten hold roughly 1.2%. The V call is TRBV6-1, the J call TRBJ2-1; 9 bases are a match to TRBD2. This TCR derives from an adult with an advanced solid tumor such as melanoma, head and neck, liver or kidney cancer. The specimen was CD4+ or CD8+ T cells sorted from blood, collected in a trial of the OX40 agonist ivuxolimab. CDR3 loop: CASRRLAAYNEQFF. CDR3 sequence (DNA): TGTGCCAGCCGAAGACTAGCGGCGTACAATGAGCAGTTCTTC.